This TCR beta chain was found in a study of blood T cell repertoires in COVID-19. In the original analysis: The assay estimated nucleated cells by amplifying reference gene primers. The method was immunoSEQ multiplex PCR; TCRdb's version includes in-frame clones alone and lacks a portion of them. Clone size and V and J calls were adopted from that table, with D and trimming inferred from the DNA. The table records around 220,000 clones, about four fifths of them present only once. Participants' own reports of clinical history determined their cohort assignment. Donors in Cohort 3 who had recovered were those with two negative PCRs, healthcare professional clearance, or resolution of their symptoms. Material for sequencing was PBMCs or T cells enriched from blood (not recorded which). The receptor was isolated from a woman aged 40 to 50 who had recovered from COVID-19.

CDR3 DNA sequence: TGTGCCAGCTCACCACTGAGCGGCCCCATGGGGATTCAGTACTTC. Encoded protein: CASSPLSGPMGIQYF. The chain couples TRBV18 to TRBJ2-4; tentative D call: TRBD2 (5 bases). Germline CDR1 and CDR2: KGHSH and LQKENI. V lost 1 base, J lost 10 bases, and 17 bases lay in between. The length of the CDR3 is 15 residues. The full variable domain, in which reference TRBV18 and TRBJ2-4 provide the parts outside the CDR3, is NAGVMQNPRHLVRRRGQEARLRCSPMKGHSHVYWYRQLPEEGLKFMVYLQKENIIDESGMPKERFSAEFPKEGPSILRIQQVVRGDSAAYFCASSPLSGPMGIQYFGAGTRLSVL.